The clone carrying this T cell receptor beta chain was detected a few times. Generated by immunoSEQ multiplex PCR, the TCRdb table keeps only in-frame clones and is missing some. The sample yields roughly 67,000 clones, 85% seen once. This sample is part of a study of blood T cell repertoires in COVID-19. Overall study context: Some COVID-19 samples were acute and others convalescent; all came from the United States, Italy and Spain.

Germline CDR1 LGHDT, CDR2 YNNKEL (reference sequence). The CDR3 has 13 amino acids. V was pared by 1 base and J by 6 bases, with 9 bases between. The sample was peripheral blood. The receptor's source is a man in his fifties with acute or convalescent COVID-19. The V gene is TRBV3-1 (or the pseudogene TRBV3-2), the J gene TRBJ1-1; D possibly corresponds to TRBD1 (6 bases). CDR3 protein: CASSQVEGAEAFF. For the CDR3, the DNA is TGTGCCAGCAGCCAAGTTGAGGGGGCTGAAGCTTTCTTT.